The next 7 T cell receptor beta chains were all read from a single sample in a study of blood T cell repertoires in COVID-19. Assay: immunoSEQ multiplex PCR; the TCRdb copy retains only in-frame clones and omits some. The sample contains some 99,000 clones, approximately 82% of which appear only once. Material: peripheral blood. The receptors were sampled from a woman aged 80 or older with active or convalescent COVID-19.

This clone was detected only a few times. The DNA of the CDR3 is TGTGCCAGCAGGCCAAATGGGGCTGGCAATCAGCCCCAGCATTTT. Protein sequence: CASRPNGAGNQPQHF. This chain joins TRBV6-5 and TRBJ1-5; D might be TRBD1 (5 bases). Germline CDR1 MNHEY, CDR2 SVGAGI. Trimming pared 6 bases from V and 2 bases from J, leaving 14 bases between. The CDR3 runs to 15 residues.

V is TRBV19 and J is TRBJ2-1, with no clear D. CDR1 and CDR2 (germline): LNHDA, SQIVND (reference sequence). CDR3 size: 15 residues. With 1 base removed from V and 0 bases from J, the gap between germline ends came to 7 bases. The CDR3 reads CASSIARSSYNEQFF. In nucleotides, the CDR3 is TGTGCCAGTAGTATAGCGAGGAGCTCCTACAATGAGCAGTTCTTC. Full variable domain (rest looked up from reference TRBV19 and TRBJ2-1): DGGITQSPKYLFRKEGQNVTLSCEQNLNHDAMYWYRQDPGQGLRLIYYSQIVNDFQKGDIAEGYSVSREKKESFPLTVTSAQKNPTAFYLCASSIARSSYNEQFFGPGTRLTVL.

This chain connects TRBV5-8 to TRBJ1-2; TRBD1 aligns across 7 bases. Germline V CDR1 and CDR2: SGHTS, YDEGEE. The length of the CDR3 is 15 residues. Unmatched junction bases numbered 8, after V lost 3 bases and J lost 3 bases. CDR3 DNA: TGTGCCAGCAGCTCAAGGGACAGCCAATACTATGGCTACACCTTC. It encodes CASSSRDSQYYGYTF.

This clone was observed a single time. The chain uses TRBV12-3 or TRBV12-4 and TRBJ2-7; 7 nucleotides agree with TRBD1. With 3 bases clipped from V and 3 bases from J, the junction kept 2 bases outside the gene matches. The CDR3 loop spans 13 amino acids. The CDR3 nucleotides read TGTGCCAGCAGTTTCGACAGGGTCTACGAGCAGTACTTC. Protein product: CASSFDRVYEQYF.

The CDR3, as DNA: TGTGCCAGCAGTGAAGGGACTAGGGGTGAGCAGTTCTTC. Translated, it gives CASSEGTRGEQFF. V is TRBV6-1 and J is TRBJ2-1, with 7 bases aligning to TRBD2. This CDR3 region has 13 residues. Germline V gives CDR1 MNHNS, CDR2 SASEGT. The V segment lost 1 base and the J segment 9 bases; nucleotides outside the gene matches: 3.

The rearrangement uses TRBV10-3 and TRBJ2-5; TRBD1 might be the D (6 bases). The CDR3 runs to 15 residues. V was clipped by 5 bases and J by 5 bases, with 18 bases between them. The germline CDR1 and CDR2 sequences are ENHRY and SYGVKD. The CDR3 DNA follows: TGTGCCATCAGTCCATCCGCCAGGGGTGGGGAGACCCAGTACTTC. It specifies CAISPSARGGETQYF.

CDR3 nucleotide sequence: TGTGCCAGCAGACCTAGGACCCCCGGGGCCTACGAGCAGTACTTC. It encodes CASRPRTPGAYEQYF. This rearrangement joins TRBV7-2 to TRBJ2-7; D is possibly TRBD2 (5 bases). This CDR3 region has 15 residues. Germline V gene data show CDR1 as SGHTA and CDR2 as FQGNSA. Between the trimmed V and J ends, which lost 6 bases and 2 bases, there was a span of 17 bases.